A single sample is the source of the 4 T cell receptor beta chains below, sequenced in a study of T cell responses to AZD1222 COVID-19 vaccine. This table comes from immunoSEQ multiplex PCR, and its TCRdb copy is limited to in-frame clones, with some not included. The sample has approximately 88,000 clones, roughly nine tenths seen once. Source: peripheral blood, taken on day 0 of AZD1222 vaccination. Source of these receptors: an adult in good health.

The sample holds one count of this clone. One end of the junction does not line up with germline, which may come from a read error. The rearrangement links TRBV5-4 to TRBJ1-6; D ambiguous. CDR3 length: 14 amino acids. Per the germline V gene, CDR1 is SGHNT and CDR2 is YYREEE (reference sequence). This chain's CDR3 is CASSLAGYNSPLHF. For the CDR3, the DNA is TGTGCCAGCAGCTTGGCCGGGTATAATTCGCCCCTCCACTTT.

The chain couples TRBV14 to TRBJ1-2; no clear D gene. The V gene lost 1 base and the J gene lost 3 bases, with 30 bases spanning the gap. From germline, CDR1 is SGHDN and CDR2 FVKESK. The CDR3 extends over 21 amino acids. The CDR3 bases are TGTGCCAGCAGCCAAGTGTATCTTAGATCTCCTAATACCCTCCTCGACTATGGCTACACCTTC. Translating gives CASSQVYLRSPNTLLDYGYTF.

A single count supports this clone. The CDR3 DNA reads TGTGCCAGCAGTGGGAGCGGCTATGATGAGCAGTTCTTC. Amino acids: CASSGSGYDEQFF. J is TRBJ2-1 and V is TRBV28; D is possibly TRBD2 (5 bases). Germline values: CDR1 MDHEN, CDR2 SYDVKM. The CDR3 spans 13 residues. V lost 5 bases, J lost 8 bases, and 13 bases lay in between.

This chain connects TRBV4-2 to TRBJ1-5, with D possibly TRBD1 on 5 matching bases. The germline V gene encodes CDR1 LGHNA and CDR2 YNFKEQ. V gave up 2 bases and J gave up 7 bases, with 15 bases separating them. The CDR3 is made up of 15 amino acids. CDR3 in DNA: TGTGCCAGCAGCCAAAGACGGAGTGGGGGACAGCCCCAGCATTTT. Protein sequence: CASSQRRSGGQPQHF.